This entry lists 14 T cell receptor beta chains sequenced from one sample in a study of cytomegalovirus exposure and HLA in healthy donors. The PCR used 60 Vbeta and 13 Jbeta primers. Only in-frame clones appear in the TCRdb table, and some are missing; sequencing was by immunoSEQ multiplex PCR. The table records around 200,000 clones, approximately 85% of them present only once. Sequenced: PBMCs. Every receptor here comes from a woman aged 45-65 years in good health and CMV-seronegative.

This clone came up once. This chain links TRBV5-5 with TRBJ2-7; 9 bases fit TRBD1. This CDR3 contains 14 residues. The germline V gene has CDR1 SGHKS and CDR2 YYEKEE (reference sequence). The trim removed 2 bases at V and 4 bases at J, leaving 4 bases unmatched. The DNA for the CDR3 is TGTGCCAGCAGCTTTCAGACAGGGGGATACGAGCAGTACTTC. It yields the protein CASSFQTGGYEQYF.

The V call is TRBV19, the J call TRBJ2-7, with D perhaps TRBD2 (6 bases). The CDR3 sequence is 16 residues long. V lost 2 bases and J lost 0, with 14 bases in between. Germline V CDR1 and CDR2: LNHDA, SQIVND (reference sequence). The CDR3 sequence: CASSISLRGGSYEQYF. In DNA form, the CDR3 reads TGTGCCAGTAGTATATCTCTGCGGGGTGGCTCCTACGAGCAGTACTTC.

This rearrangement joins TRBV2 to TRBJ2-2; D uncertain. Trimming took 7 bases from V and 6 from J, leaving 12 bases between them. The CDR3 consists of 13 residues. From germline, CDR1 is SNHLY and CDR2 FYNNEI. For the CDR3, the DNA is TGTGCCAGCACCCCCCCCTCGGCCGGGGAGCTGTTTTTT. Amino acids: CASTPPSAGELFF.

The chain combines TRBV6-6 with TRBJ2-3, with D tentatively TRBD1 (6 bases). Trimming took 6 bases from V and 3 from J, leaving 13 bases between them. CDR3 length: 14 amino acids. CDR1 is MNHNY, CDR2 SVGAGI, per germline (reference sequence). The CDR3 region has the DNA TGTGCCAGCAGCCACCACAGGGAAACAGATACGCAGTATTTT. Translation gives CASSHHRETDTQYF.

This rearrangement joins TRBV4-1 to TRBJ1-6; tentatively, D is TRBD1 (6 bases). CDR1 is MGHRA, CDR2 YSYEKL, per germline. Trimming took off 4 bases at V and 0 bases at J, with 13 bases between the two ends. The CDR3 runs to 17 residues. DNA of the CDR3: TGCGCCAGCAGCCCTTGGACAGTGAGCTCCTATAATTCACCCCTCCACTTT. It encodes CASSPWTVSSYNSPLHF.

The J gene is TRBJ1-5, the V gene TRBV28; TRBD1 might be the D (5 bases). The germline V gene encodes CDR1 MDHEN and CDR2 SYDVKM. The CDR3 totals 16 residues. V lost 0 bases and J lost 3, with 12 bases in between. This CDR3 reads CASSLWAGGPNQPQHF. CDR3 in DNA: TGTGCCAGCAGTTTATGGGCCGGGGGTCCCAATCAGCCCCAGCATTTT.

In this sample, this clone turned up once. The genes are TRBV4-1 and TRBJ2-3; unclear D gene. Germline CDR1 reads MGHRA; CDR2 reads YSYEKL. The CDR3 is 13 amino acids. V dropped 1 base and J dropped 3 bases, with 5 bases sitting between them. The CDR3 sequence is CASSQARTDTQYF. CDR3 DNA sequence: TGCGCCAGCAGCCAAGCACGGACAGATACGCAGTATTTT.

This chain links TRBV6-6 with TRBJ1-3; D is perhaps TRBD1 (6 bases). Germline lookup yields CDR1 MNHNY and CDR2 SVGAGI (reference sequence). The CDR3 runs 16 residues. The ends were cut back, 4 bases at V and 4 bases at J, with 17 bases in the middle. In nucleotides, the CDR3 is TGTGCCAGCAGTTCCCCAAGGGTACAGGGAGGAAACACCATATATTTT. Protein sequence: CASSSPRVQGGNTIYF.

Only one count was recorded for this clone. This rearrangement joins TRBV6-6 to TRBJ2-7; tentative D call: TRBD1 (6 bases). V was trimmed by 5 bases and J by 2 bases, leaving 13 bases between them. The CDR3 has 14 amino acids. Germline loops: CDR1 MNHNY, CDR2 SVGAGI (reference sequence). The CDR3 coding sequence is TGTGCCAGCAGTACGACAGGTCCCCCCTACGAGCAGTACTTC. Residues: CASSTTGPPYEQYF.

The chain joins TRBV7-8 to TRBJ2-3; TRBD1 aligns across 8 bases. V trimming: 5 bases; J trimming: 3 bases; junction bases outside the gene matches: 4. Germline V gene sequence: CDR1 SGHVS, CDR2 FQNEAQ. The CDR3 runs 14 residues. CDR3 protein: CASSRTGLTDTQYF. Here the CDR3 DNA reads TGTGCCAGCAGCCGGACAGGGTTGACAGATACGCAGTATTTT.

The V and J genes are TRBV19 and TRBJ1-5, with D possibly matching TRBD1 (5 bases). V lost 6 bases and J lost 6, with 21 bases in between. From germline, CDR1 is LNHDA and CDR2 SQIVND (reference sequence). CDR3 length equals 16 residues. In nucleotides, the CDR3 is TGTGCCAGTAGCCATGGGGACTTAATGTTTAGTCAGCCCCAGCATTTT. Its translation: CASSHGDLMFSQPQHF.

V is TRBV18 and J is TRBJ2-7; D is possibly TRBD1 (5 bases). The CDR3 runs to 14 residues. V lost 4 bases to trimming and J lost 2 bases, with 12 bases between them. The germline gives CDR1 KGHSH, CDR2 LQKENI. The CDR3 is CASSLTGATYEQYF. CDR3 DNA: TGTGCCAGCTCACTCACAGGTGCTACCTACGAGCAGTACTTC.

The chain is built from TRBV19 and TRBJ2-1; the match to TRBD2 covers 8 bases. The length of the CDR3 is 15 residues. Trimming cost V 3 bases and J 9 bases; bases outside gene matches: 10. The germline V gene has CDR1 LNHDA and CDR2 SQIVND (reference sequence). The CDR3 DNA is TGTGCCAGTAGTATGCCAGCGGGAGTCTCAACTGAGCAGTTCTTC. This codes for CASSMPAGVSTEQFF.

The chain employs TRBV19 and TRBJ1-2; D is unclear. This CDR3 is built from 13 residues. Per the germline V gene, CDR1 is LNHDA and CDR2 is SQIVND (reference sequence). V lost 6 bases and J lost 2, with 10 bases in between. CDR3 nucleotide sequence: TGTGCCAGTAGCTTCAGGAAAAACTATGGCTACACCTTC. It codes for CASSFRKNYGYTF.